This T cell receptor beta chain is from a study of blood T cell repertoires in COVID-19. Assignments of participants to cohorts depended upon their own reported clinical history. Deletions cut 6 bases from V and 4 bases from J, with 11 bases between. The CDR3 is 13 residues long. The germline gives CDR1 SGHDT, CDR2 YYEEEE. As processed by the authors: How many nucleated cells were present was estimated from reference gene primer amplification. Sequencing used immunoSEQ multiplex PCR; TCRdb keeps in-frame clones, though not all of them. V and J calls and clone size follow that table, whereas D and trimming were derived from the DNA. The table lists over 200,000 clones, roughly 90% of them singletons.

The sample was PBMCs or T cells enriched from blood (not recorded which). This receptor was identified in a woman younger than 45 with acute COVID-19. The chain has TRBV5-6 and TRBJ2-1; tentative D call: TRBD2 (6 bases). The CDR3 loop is CASTLGGYNEQFF. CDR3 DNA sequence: TGTGCCAGCACCCTGGGGGGATACAATGAGCAGTTCTTC.